The sequence of this T cell receptor (beta chain) was determined in a study of T cells in Graves' hyperthyroidism and ophthalmopathy. The CDR3 length is 13 residues. CDR1 is MNHEY, CDR2 SVGAGI, per germline. With 8 bases removed from V and 0 bases from J, the gap between germline ends came to 5 bases. Amplification of TCR beta CDR3 regions used RNA as the template. A first-round RT-PCR of the TCR CDR3 used the HTBI primer set. Each CDR3 protein gets one entry after TCRdb re-called the multiplex PCR reads with MiXCR. The table shows hundreds of thousands of distinct CDR3 sequences, with just under 45% occurring only once.

The chain uses TRBV6-5 and TRBJ2-6; D not certain. This receptor was identified in an adult man with Graves' disease, either hyperthyroidism or ophthalmopathy (not recorded which). Sample: peripheral blood or thyroid tissue (not recorded which). The CDR3 DNA reads TGTGCCAGCCAGTACTCTGGGGCCAACGTCCTGACTTTC. It translates to CASQYSGANVLTF.